The entry below gives a single TCR beta chain sequence along with its context. Orbital computed tomography and thyroid ultrasound, together with serum TRAb and thyroxine and clinical symptoms, were used for diagnoses. CDR1 is SGHRS and CDR2 is YFSETQ in the germline V gene. This CDR3 has 18 amino acids. V lost 4 bases, J lost 4 bases, and 15 bases stayed unmatched. The source material, RNA transcripts, was used to amplify TCR beta CDR3 regions. TCR CDR3 underwent first-round RT-PCR with the HTBI primer set. One entry per CDR3 protein results from TCRdb running MiXCR on the multiplex PCR reads. Altogether about 400,000 distinct CDR3 sequences are present, around an eighth being singletons, with the ten largest covering 25% to 30%. The sample belongs to a study of T cells in Graves' hyperthyroidism and ophthalmopathy.

The chain recombines TRBV5-1 with TRBJ2-2; 8 bases map to TRBD2. The receptor's source is a man aged 50 to 59 with Graves' ophthalmopathy. The sample comprised blood. The CDR3 DNA reads TGCGCCAGCAGCGCCCGGGGACTAGGTGTCAGAATCACCGGGGAGCTGTTTTTT. Protein sequence: CASSARGLGVRITGELFF.